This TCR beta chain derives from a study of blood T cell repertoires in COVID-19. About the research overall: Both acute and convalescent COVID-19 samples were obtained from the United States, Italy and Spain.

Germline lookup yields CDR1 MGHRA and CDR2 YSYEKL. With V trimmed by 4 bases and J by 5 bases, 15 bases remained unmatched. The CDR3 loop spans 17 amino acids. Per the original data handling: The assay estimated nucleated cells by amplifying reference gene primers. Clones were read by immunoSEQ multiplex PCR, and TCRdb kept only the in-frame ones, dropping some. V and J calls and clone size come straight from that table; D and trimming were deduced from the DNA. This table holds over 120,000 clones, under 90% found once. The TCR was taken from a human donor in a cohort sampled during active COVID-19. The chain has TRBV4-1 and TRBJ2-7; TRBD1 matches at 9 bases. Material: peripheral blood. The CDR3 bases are TGCGCCAGCAGCCTCTACCACGCCGGACAGGGGAAGAACGAGCAGTACTTC. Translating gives CASSLYHAGQGKNEQYF.